This T cell receptor beta chain was captured in a study of blood T cell repertoires in COVID-19 (dated by TCRdb to about 2020). Concerning the study at large: The collaborator samples originated in the United States, Italy and Spain and spanned the acute and convalescent phases of COVID-19. The prospective study material was composed of cDNA or gDNA derived from T cells, B-cell-depleted T cells, or PBMCs. Deeply sampled blood TCRbeta repertoires from subjects exposed to, actively infected with, or recovered from COVID-19 were included in the dataset. The repertoires were made available in a free public database intended to serve as a resource for research on the immune response to SARS-CoV-2. Samples were obtained from the ongoing ImmuneRACE study (first 160 participants) and from 1,000 to 1,500 subjects provided by 6 global collaborators. Sample metadata almost always included a de-identified subject ID, COVID-19 status, age in years and sex. Where available, HLA class I and class II types were taken from metadata supplied by the sample provider and were not determined by assay-based typing. The investigation overall reported the following: The quantity of clinical and demographic metadata differed by source and by participant and was supplied without curation.

The collaborating institutions used their own protocols to collect whole blood in K2EDTA tubes. For TCRbeta analysis, collaborators shipped samples as frozen whole blood, isolated PBMCs, or DNA extracted from either of those sample types. The germline V gene specifies SNHLY as CDR1 and FYNNEI as CDR2. Spanning cysteine to phenylalanine, the CDR3 consists of 13 amino acids. CDR3 DNA is the only sequence kept; it has 39 bases, read in frame from the first base. V is pruned by 10 bases and J by 3 bases, leaving 7 bases of the junction without a gene match. Comments on this clone: Its target antigen remains unknown. No quality values exist for individual bases; no much larger clone is one base distant.

TCRbeta CDR3 regions were amplified from genomic DNA by means of the immunoSEQ Assay, a bias-controlled multiplex PCR. On the study's bioinformatics: The number of nucleated cells in each sample was estimated by amplification of reference gene primers within the assay. Sequence reads were collapsed and filtered to measure the absolute abundance of every unique TCRbeta CDR3 rearrangement. For each sample, productive Simpson clonality was calculated as the square root of Simpson's diversity index across productive rearrangements. In TCRdb, the immuneACCESS table is reduced to in-frame sequences with V and J assigned. These tables do not hold every clone; where another copy was compared, an unresolved V gene accounts for under half, and the others remain unexplained. V, J and clone size are taken as reported in that table, and D and trimming were inferred from the DNA itself. The sample table holds some 200,000 clones, of which 84% were seen once. 13% to 15% of the sample belongs to the ten largest clones.

The receptor comes from a man aged 30-40 years with active or convalescent COVID-19. The specimen sequenced was peripheral blood. Recombination connected TRBV2 to TRBJ2-7; TRBD1 agrees with 9 junctional bases. In nucleotides, the sequence is TGTGCCATCACGAGGGACAGGGACTACGAGCAGTACTTC. This is translated as CAITRDRDYEQYF.